This T cell receptor beta chain was sequenced for a study of tumor and adjacent non-tumor tissue in lung cancer. The sample holds a few counts of this clonotype. Mismatch with germline at one junction end may stem from a read error. CDR3 length: 14 amino acids. The germline V gene has CDR1 DFQATT and CDR2 SNEGSKA (reference sequence). No cell sorting was done before RNA was extracted from the tissue. Three rounds of nested PCR, following a modified ARM-PCR protocol, produced the TCRbeta library. TCRdb passed the multiplex PCR reads through MiXCR, listing each CDR3 protein once. The sample has about 110,000 distinct CDR3 sequences, around 80% seen once.

This sequence joins TRBV20-1 and TRBJ1-5; no definite D call. The sample consisted of lung tumor tissue. The TCR comes from an older woman with non-small cell lung cancer. The DNA of the CDR3 is TGCAGTGGGTCCCGGGATATTAGCAATCAGTCCCAGCATTTT. It is translated as CSGSRDISNQSQHF.